This TCR beta chain was captured by sequencing in a study of T-cell memory formation after mild COVID-19 listed by TCRdb under 2021. Describing the broader study: TCR sequence clusters from the two donors were largely donor specific. In two donors, T-cell clones that expanded and contracted after mild COVID-19 were followed by sequencing TCRalpha and TCRbeta repertoires longitudinally. The cohort comprised two young, previously healthy adult volunteers, one female and one male. Overall study outcomes, separate from this receptor: Contracting CD4+ clones appeared mostly in the CM and EM memory subsets, whereas CD8+ clones were enriched in EMRA. Some responding clones were found in pre-infection memory, which suggests that pre-existing cross-reactive memory T cells took part in the SARS-CoV-2 response. The study covered only two mild cases, and larger cohorts including severe cases with pre-infection samples were considered necessary. Clones contracting from day 15 to 85 had balanced CD4/CD8 phenotypes, while a second wave expanding from day 15 to 37 was biased towards CD4+. SARS-CoV-2 specificity was not confirmed for the second-wave clones peaking on day 37.

A few counts support this clonotype. The specificity of this receptor is unknown. No much larger clone exists at a distance of one base, and base qualities are not known. Reading the germline V gene gives CDR1 MNHNS and CDR2 SASEGT. Measured from the cysteine to the phenylalanine, the CDR3 is 11 residues long. Here the CDR3 DNA is all that survives: 33 bases in frame from base 1. V is trimmed back by 6 bases and J by 7 bases, and the junction contains 2 bases that no gene match accounts for. Ficoll-Paque density gradient centrifugation was the method used to isolate PBMCs. TCRdb shows the sequencer as Illumina NovaSeq 6000. TCRalpha and TCRbeta cDNA libraries were constructed by 5'RACE with constant-segment primers, with sample barcodes and unique molecular identifiers being introduced. RNA was extracted from every sample with Trizol reagent. The libraries were amplified in two PCR steps, and the second step added a second sample barcode and Illumina TruSeq adapters. Sequencing of libraries was performed on an Illumina NovaSeq with 2 x 150 bp paired-end reads. On the study's bioinformatics: Demultiplexing of reads and collapsing into UMI-guided consensus sequences were performed with migec v1.2.7. Using mixcr v2.1.11, UMI consensuses were aligned to TRA and TRB V and J templates and then assembled into clonotypes. Expanded or contracted clonotypes were those called significant by both edgeR and NoisET, with noise models trained on biological replicates. For edgeR calls, a false discovery rate-adjusted p below 0.01 and a log2 fold-change threshold of 1 were applied. PCA with hierarchical clustering of max-normalized trajectories of the 1000 most abundant clonotypes was used as exploratory dynamics analysis. Each responding clone was given a CD4 or CD8 phenotype based on the CD4+ and CD8+ repertoires, which had been sequenced separately. The raw public data were reprocessed by TCRdb itself: fastp quality trimming at Q25, MiXCR clonotype calling, in-frame beta chains only. Every entry covers one CDR3 protein and lists the most common genes and DNA from its rows. The V and J calls, along with clone size, are taken from TCRdb and not from the paper's own processing. The sample table holds about 260,000 distinct CDR3 sequences, of which roughly 8% were seen once. The top ten clonotypes cover about 22% of the sample.

Material for sequencing was PBMCs or a T cell subset sorted from them (not recorded which). The rearrangement combines TRBV6-1 with TRBJ2-7; 8 central bases correspond to TRBD2. The origin of this receptor is a man aged 18 to 29 who had mild COVID-19 (a few samples of this study predate the infection). The sample titles of this study are shuffled in the database, so cell type and time point are left out; the donor was told from shared clones. The DNA is as follows: TGTGCCAGCAGAGCGGGGGAGGAGCAGTACTTC. Translated, this gives CASRAGEEQYF.